This T cell receptor beta chain appears in the sequencing data of a study of molecular identifiers for immune sequencing clone quantification. Notes on the study in general: Molecules of identical TCR sharing a barcode could underestimate highly expanded clone sizes.

The germline CDR1 and CDR2 sequences are MDHEN and SYDVKM. V was clipped by 6 bases and J by 4 bases; unmatched bases: 22. The CDR3 is made up of 19 amino acids. Details on this clonotype: Its antigen remains unidentified.

TCRdb independently ran MiXCR on the PCR reads; one entry per CDR3 protein. Here the sample spans fewer than 350,000 distinct CDR3 sequences, roughly 24% being singletons. The sample comprised naive CD8+ T cells from blood, with Jurkat cell RNA spiked in. Subset indicated: FACS-sorted CD8+CD4-CCR7+CD45RA+ naive T cells. The receptor was isolated from a human donor in good health. Some libraries in this study had Jurkat cell RNA spiked in. V usage is TRBV28 and J usage is TRBJ2-3, with 7 bases aligning to TRBD2. CDR3 in amino acids: CASSGEKSGIRASSDTQYF. CDR3 bases: TGTGCCAGCAGCGGGGAAAAGAGCGGGATTAGAGCTAGCTCAGATACGCAGTATTTT.